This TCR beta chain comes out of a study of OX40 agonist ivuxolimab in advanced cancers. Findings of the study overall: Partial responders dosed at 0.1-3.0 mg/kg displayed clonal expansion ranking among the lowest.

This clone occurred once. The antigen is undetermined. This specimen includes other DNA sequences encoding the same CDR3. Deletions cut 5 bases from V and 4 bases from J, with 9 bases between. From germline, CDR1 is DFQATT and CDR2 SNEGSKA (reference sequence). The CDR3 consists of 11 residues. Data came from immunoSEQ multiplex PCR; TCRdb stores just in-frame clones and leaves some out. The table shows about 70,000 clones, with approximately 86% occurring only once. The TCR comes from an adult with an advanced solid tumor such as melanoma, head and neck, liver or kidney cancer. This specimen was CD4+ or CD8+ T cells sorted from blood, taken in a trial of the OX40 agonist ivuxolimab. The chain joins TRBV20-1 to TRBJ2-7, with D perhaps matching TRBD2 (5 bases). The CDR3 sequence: CSALSGYEQYF. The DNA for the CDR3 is TGCAGTGCTCTAAGCGGTTACGAGCAGTACTTC.